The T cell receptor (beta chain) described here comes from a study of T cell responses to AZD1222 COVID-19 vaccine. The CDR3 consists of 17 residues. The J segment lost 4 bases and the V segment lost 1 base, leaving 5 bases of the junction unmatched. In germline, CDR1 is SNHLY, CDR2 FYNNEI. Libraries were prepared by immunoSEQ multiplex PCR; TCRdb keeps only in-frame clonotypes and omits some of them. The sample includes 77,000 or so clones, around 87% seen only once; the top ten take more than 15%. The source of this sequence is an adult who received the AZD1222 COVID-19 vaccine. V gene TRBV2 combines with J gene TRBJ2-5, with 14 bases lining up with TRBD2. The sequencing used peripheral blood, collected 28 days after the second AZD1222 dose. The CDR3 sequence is CASSEGRLAGGPETQYF. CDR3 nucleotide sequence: TGTGCCAGCAGTGAAGGAAGACTAGCGGGGGGGCCAGAGACCCAGTACTTC.